This T cell receptor beta chain was captured by sequencing in a study of control samples from healthy donors and cancer patients. This table comes from immunoSEQ multiplex PCR, and its TCRdb copy is limited to in-frame clones, with some not included. The sample holds 100,000 or so clones; roughly 90% are singletons and the top ten take over 0.75%. V lost 3 bases, J lost 8 bases, and 7 bases stayed unmatched. The CDR3 covers 15 residues. The germline V gene encodes CDR1 KGHSH and CDR2 LQKENI. The sample consisted of blood. This clonotype originated in a woman aged 30 to 39 in good health. This chain links TRBV18 with TRBJ1-6; TRBD1 aligns across 7 bases. The CDR3 region has the DNA TGTGCCAGCTCACCGAGACAGGGTGGTGATTCACCCCTCCACTTT. It yields the protein CASSPRQGGDSPLHF.